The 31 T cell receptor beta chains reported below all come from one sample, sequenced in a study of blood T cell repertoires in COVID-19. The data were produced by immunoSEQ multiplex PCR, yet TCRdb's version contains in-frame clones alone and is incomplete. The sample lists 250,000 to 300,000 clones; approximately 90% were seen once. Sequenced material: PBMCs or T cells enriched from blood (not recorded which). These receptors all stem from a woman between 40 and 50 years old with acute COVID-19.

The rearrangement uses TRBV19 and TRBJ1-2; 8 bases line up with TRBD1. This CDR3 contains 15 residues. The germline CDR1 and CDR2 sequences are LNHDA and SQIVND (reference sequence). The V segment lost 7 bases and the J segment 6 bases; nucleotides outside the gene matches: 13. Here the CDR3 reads CASTDRGLAPHGYTF. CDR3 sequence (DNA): TGTGCCAGTACCGACAGGGGACTGGCACCCCATGGCTACACCTTC.

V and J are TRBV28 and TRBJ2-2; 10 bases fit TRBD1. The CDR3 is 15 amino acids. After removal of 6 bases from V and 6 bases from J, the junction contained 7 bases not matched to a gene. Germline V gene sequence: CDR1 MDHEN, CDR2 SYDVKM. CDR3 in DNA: TGTGCCAGCAGCTCATCCGGGACAGGGGCCGGGGAGCTGTTTTTT. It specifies CASSSSGTGAGELFF.

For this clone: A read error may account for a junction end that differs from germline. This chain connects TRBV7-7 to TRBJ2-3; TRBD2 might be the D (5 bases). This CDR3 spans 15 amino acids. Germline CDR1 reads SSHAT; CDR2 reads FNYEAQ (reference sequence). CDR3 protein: CASSLGVSSTDTQYF. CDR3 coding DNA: TGTGCTAGCAGCTTGGGAGTTTCTAGCACAGATACGCAGTATTTT.

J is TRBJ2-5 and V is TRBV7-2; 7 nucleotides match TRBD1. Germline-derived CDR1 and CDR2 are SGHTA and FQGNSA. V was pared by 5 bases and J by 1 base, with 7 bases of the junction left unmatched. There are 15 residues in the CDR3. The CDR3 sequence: CASSLVRGSQETQYF. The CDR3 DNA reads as TGTGCCAGCAGCCTCGTCAGGGGGAGCCAAGAGACCCAGTACTTC.

The CDR3: CASSPGGQGGAETQYF. The DNA of the CDR3 is TGTGCCAGCAGCCCTGGGGGGCAAGGGGGCGCAGAGACCCAGTACTTC. V usage is TRBV3-1 (or the pseudogene TRBV3-2) and J usage is TRBJ2-5; D is perhaps TRBD1 (7 bases). This CDR3 contains 16 residues. The germline CDR1 and CDR2 sequences are LGHDT and YNNKEL (reference sequence). V lost 4 bases, J lost 4 bases, and 19 bases lay in between.

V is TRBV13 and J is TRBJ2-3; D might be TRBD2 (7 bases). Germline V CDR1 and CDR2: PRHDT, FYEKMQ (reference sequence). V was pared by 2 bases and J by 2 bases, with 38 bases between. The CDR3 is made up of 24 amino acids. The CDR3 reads CASSLFSRIWSVRGGGDYTDTQYF. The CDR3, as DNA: TGTGCCAGCAGCTTATTTTCACGGATTTGGTCGGTCCGAGGGGGAGGGGACTACACAGATACGCAGTATTTT.

The CDR3 DNA reads as TGTGCCAGCAGCTGGCGGGAACCGGGGGCTAACTATGGCTACACCTTC. As protein: CASSWREPGANYGYTF. This chain joins TRBV5-6 and TRBJ1-2, with D perhaps TRBD1 (5 bases). Germline values: CDR1 SGHDT, CDR2 YYEEEE. The V and J ends lost 3 bases and 0 bases respectively, with 15 bases between them. The CDR3 is made up of 16 amino acids.

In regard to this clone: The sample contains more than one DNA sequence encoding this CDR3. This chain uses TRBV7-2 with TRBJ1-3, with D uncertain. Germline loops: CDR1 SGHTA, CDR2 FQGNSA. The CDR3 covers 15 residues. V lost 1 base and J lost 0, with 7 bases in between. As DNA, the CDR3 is TGTGCCAGCAGCTTAGGCGGGAGCTCTGGAAACACCATATATTTT. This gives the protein CASSLGGSSGNTIYF.

In DNA form, the CDR3 reads TGTGCCAGCAGCCAAGTCGTGGATAGCGGGGGGGCTCATGAGCAGTTCTTC. As protein: CASSQVVDSGGAHEQFF. The rearrangement uses TRBV4-2 and TRBJ2-1, with TRBD2 matching over 11 bases. CDR1 is LGHNA, CDR2 YNFKEQ, per germline. V lost 1 base to trimming and J lost 8 bases; unmatched junction nucleotides: 10. The CDR3 has 17 amino acids.

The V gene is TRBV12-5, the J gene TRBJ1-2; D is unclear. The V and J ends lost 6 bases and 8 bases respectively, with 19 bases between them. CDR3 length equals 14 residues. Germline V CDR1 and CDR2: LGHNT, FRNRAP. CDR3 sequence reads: CASGSITVSGGYTF. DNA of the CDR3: TGTGCTAGTGGCTCCATAACAGTTTCGGGAGGCTACACCTTC.

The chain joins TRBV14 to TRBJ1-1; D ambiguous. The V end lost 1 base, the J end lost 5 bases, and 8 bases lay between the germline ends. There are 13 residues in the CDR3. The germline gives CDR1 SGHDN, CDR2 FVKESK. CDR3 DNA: TGTGCCAGCAGCCAAGCACGGGGAACTGAAGCTTTCTTT. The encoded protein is CASSQARGTEAFF. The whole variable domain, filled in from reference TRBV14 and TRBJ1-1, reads EAGVTQFPSHSVIEKGQTVTLRCDPISGHDNLYWYRRVMGKEIKFLLHFVKESKQDESGMPNNRFLAERTGGTYSTLKVQPAELEDSGVYFCASSQARGTEAFFGQGTRLTVV.

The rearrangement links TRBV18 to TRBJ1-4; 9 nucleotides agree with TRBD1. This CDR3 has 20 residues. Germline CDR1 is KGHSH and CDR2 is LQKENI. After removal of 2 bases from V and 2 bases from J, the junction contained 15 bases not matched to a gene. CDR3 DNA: TGTGCCAGCTCACCAGATATTCCGGGACAGGGAGAAGGGACTAATGAAAAACTGTTTTTT. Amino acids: CASSPDIPGQGEGTNEKLFF. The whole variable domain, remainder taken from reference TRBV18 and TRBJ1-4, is NAGVMQNPRHLVRRRGQEARLRCSPMKGHSHVYWYRQLPEEGLKFMVYLQKENIIDESGMPKERFSAEFPKEGPSILRIQQVVRGDSAAYFCASSPDIPGQGEGTNEKLFFGSGTQLSVL.

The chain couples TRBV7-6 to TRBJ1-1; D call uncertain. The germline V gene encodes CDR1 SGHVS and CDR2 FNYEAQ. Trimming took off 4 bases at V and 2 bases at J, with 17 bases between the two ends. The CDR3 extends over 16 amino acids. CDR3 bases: TGTGCCAGCAGCTCCCTAGTCGTCAATGGAAACACTGAAGCTTTCTTT. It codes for CASSSLVVNGNTEAFF.

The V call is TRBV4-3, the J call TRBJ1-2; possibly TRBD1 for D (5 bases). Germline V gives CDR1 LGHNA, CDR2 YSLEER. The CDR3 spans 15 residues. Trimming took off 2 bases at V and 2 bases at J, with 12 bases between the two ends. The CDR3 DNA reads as TGCGCCAGCAGCCAAACCGGGGGGGTGAACTATGGCTACACCTTC. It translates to CASSQTGGVNYGYTF.

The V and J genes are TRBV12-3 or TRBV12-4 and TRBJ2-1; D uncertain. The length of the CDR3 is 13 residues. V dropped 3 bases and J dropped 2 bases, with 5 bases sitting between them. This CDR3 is CASSFYTYNEQFF. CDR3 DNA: TGTGCCAGCAGTTTTTATACCTACAATGAGCAGTTCTTC.

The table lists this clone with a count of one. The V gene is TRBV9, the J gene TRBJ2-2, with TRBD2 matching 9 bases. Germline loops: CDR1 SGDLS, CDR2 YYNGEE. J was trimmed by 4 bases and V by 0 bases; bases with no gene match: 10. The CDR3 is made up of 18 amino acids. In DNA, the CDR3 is TGTGCCAGCAGCGTAGAGGTTCGGACTAGCGTCGGCACCGGGGAGCTGTTTTTT. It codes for CASSVEVRTSVGTGELFF.

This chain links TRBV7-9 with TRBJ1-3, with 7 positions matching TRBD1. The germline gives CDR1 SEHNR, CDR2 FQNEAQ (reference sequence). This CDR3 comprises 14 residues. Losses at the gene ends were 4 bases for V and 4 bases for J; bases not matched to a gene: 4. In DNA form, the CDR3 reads TGTGCCAGCAGCTGGGGGACAGTCGGAAACACCATATATTTT. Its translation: CASSWGTVGNTIYF.

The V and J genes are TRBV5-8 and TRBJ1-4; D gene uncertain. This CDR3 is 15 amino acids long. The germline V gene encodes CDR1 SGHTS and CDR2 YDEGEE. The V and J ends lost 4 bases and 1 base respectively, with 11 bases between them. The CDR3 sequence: CASSQGRGTNEKLFF. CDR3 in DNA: TGTGCCAGCAGCCAAGGACGGGGAACTAATGAAAAACTGTTTTTT.

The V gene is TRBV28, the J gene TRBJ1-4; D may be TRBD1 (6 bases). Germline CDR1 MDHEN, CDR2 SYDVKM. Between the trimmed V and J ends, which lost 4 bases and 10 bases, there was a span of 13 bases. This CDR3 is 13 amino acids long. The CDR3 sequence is CASSWGHRAKLFF. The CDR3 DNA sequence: TGTGCCAGCAGTTGGGGACACCGGGCAAAACTGTTTTTT.

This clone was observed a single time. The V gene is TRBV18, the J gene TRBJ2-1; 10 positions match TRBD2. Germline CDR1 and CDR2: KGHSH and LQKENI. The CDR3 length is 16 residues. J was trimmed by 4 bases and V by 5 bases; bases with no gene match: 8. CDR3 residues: CASSSPGLANYNEQFF. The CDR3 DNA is TGTGCCAGCTCATCTCCGGGACTAGCGAATTACAATGAGCAGTTCTTC.

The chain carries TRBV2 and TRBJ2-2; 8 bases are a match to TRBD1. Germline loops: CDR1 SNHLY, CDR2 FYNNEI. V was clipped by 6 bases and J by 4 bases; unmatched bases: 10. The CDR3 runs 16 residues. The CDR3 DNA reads TGTGCCAGCAGGGGAAGGGGGGACAGGATCACCGGGGAGCTGTTTTTT. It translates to CASRGRGDRITGELFF. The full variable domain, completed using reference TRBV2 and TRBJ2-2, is EPEVTQTPSHQVTQMGQEVILRCVPISNHLYFYWYRQILGQKVEFLVSFYNNEISEKSEIFDDQFSVERPDGSNFTLKIRSTKLEDSAMYFCASRGRGDRITGELFFGEGSRLTVL.

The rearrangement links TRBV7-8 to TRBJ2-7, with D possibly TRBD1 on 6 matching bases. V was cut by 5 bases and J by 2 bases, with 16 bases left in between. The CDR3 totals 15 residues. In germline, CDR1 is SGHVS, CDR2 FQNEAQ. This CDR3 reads CASSGSRDITYEQYF. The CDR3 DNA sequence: TGTGCCAGCAGCGGCTCCCGGGACATAACCTACGAGCAGTACTTC.

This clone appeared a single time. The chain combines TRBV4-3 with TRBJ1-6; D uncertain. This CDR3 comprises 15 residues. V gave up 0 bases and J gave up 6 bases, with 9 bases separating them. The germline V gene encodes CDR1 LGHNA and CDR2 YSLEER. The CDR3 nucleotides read TGCGCCAGCAGCCAAGATTTCACTAGTAATTCACCCCTCCACTTT. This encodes CASSQDFTSNSPLHF.

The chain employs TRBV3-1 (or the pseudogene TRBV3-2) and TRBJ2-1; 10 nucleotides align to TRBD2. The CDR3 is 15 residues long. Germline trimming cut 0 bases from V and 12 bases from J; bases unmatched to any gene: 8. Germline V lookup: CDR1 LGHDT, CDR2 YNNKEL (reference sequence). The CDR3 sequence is CASSQDLIAGGRQFF. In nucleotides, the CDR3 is TGTGCCAGCAGCCAAGATTTGATAGCGGGGGGACGGCAGTTCTTC.

CDR3 region: CASRILAGSTDTQYF. In DNA form, the CDR3 reads TGTGCCAGTAGGATACTAGCGGGAAGCACAGATACGCAGTATTTT. The rearrangement joins TRBV19 to TRBJ2-3, with 10 bases that match TRBD2. Trimming removed 6 bases from V and 0 bases from J; junction bases left unmatched: 3. The CDR3 has 15 amino acids. Germline V CDR1 and CDR2: LNHDA, SQIVND (reference sequence).

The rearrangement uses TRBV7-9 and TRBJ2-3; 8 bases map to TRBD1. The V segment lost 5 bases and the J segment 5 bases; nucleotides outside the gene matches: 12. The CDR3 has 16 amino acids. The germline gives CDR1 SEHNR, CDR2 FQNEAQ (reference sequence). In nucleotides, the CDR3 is TGTGCCAGCAGCGGCCGGACAGGGATGGAGGGAGATACGCAGTATTTT. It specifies CASSGRTGMEGDTQYF.

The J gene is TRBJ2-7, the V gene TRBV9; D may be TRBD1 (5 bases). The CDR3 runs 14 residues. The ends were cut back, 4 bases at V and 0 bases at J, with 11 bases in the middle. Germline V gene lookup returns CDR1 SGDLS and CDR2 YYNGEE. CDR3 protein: CASSTDSISYEQYF. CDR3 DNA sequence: TGTGCCAGCAGCACAGACAGTATCTCCTACGAGCAGTACTTC.

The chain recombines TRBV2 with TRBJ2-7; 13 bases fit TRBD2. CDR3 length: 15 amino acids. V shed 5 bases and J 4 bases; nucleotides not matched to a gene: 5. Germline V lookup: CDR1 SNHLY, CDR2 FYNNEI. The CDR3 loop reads CASSTGLAGVYEQYF. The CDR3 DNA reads TGTGCCAGCAGTACTGGACTAGCGGGGGTATACGAGCAGTACTTC. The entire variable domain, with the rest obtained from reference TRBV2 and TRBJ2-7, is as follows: EPEVTQTPSHQVTQMGQEVILRCVPISNHLYFYWYRQILGQKVEFLVSFYNNEISEKSEIFDDQFSVERPDGSNFTLKIRSTKLEDSAMYFCASSTGLAGVYEQYFGPGTRLTVT.

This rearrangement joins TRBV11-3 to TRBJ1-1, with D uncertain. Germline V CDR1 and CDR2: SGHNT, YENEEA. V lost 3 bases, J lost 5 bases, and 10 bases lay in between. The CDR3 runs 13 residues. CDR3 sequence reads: CASSFPAGTEAFF. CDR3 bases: TGTGCCAGCAGCTTCCCCGCGGGGACTGAAGCTTTCTTT.

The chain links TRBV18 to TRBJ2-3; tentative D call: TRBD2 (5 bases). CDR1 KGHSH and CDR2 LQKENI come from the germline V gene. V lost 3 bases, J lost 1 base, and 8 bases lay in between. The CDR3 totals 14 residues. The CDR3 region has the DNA TGTGCCAGCTCACCTTCGCGGGGCACAGATACGCAGTATTTT. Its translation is CASSPSRGTDTQYF. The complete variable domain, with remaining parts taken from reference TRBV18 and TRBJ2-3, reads NAGVMQNPRHLVRRRGQEARLRCSPMKGHSHVYWYRQLPEEGLKFMVYLQKENIIDESGMPKERFSAEFPKEGPSILRIQQVVRGDSAAYFCASSPSRGTDTQYFGPGTRLTVL.

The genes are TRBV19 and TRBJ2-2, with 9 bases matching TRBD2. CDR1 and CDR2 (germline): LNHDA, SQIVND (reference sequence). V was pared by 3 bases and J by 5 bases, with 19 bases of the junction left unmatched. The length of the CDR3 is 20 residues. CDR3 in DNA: TGTGCCAGTAGTATCTCGGGATTTGCGGCGGGGGGGCCTCGTACCGGGGAGCTGTTTTTT. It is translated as CASSISGFAAGGPRTGELFF. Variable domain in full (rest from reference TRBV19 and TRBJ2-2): DGGITQSPKYLFRKEGQNVTLSCEQNLNHDAMYWYRQDPGQGLRLIYYSQIVNDFQKGDIAEGYSVSREKKESFPLTVTSAQKNPTAFYLCASSISGFAAGGPRTGELFFGEGSRLTVL.